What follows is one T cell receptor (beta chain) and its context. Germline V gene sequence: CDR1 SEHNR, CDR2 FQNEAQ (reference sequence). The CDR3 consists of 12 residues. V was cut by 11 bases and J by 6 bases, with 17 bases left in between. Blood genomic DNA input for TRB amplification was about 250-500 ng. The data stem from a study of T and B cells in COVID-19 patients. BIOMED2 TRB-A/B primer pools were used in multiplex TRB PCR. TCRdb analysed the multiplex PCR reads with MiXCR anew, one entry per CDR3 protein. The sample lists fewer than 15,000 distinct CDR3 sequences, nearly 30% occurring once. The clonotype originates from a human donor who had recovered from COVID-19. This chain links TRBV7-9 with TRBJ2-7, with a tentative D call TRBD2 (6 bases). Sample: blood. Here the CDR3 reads CAGITGAGEQYV. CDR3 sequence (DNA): TGTGCCGGGATTACGGGAGCCGGCGAGCAGTACGTC.